This T cell receptor beta chain was profiled in a study of identical twins. Concerning this clonotype itself: The antigen remains unidentified.

Study-wide results and limits: Abundant beta clonotypes from cord blood had fewer insertions, unlike memory repertoires, which showed none. Analyses of zero insertions could, in part, be confounded by invariant MAIT and iNKT cells.

Unique molecular identifiers were present on cDNA, and template switching added a universal primer site. TCRdb redid the calling of the 5' RACE reads with MiXCR, one entry per CDR3 protein. The table records about 210,000 distinct CDR3 sequences, about a tenth of them present only once. The CDR3 sequence is 16 residues long. CDR1 SGHAT and CDR2 FQNNGV come from the germline V gene. With 1 base clipped from V and 4 bases from J, the junction kept 5 bases outside the gene matches. Healthy Caucasians supplied all donations. The specimen sequenced was memory (CD45RO+) T cells sorted from blood. The receptor was isolated from a woman aged 18-29 years in good health. The chain employs TRBV11-2 and TRBJ2-3; TRBD1 aligns across 10 bases. CDR3 in DNA: TGTGCCAGCAGCTTAGGACCGGACAGGGGGGCAGATACGCAGTATTTT. Translating it yields CASSLGPDRGADTQYF.